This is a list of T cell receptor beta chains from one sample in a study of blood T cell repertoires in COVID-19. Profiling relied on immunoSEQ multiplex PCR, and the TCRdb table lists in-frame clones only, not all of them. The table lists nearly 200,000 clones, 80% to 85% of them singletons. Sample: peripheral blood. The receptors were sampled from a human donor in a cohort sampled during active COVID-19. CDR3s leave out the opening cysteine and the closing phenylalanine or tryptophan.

ASSNPPGETQY TRBJ2-5 TRBV12-3/TRBV12-4
ASTLDSGGVTEQY TRBJ2-7 TRBV28
ASALEQYYEQY TRBJ2-7 TRBV2
ASSPAGTGAFYGYT TRBJ1-2 TRBV27
ASSRTGNEKLF TRBJ1-4 TRBV7-8
SALGLREQY TRBJ2-7 TRBV29-1
ASSLRSGGWLGNEQF TRBJ2-1 TRBV7-2
ATSELGGNTIY TRBJ1-3 TRBV24-1
ASSAGQPTAPQH TRBJ1-5 TRBV28
ASSQTAGTGVDGYT TRBJ1-2 TRBV3-1/TRBV3-2
ASSPRQGPGELF TRBJ2-2 TRBV5-1
ATNLAGEYNEQF TRBJ2-1 TRBV19
ASSGSGGARGYT TRBJ1-2 TRBV2
ASSWGQGFQPQH TRBJ1-5 TRBV6-5
AWADTPVHEKLF TRBJ1-4 TRBV30